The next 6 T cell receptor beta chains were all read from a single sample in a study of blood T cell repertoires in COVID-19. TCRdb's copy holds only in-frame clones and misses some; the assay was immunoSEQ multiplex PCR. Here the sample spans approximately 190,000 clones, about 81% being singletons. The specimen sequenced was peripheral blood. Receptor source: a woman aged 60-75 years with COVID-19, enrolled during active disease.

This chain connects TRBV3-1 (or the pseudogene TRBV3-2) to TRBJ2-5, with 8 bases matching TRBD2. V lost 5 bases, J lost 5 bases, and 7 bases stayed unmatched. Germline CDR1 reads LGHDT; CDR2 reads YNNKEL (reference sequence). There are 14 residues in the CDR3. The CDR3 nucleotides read TGTGCCAGCAGCAACGGACTAGCTGAGGAGACCCAGTACTTC. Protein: CASSNGLAEETQYF.

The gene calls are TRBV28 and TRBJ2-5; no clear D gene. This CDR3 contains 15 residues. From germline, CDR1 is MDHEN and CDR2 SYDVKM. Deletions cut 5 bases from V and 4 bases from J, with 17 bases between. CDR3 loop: CASSPGSTVLETQYF. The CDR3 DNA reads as TGTGCCAGCAGTCCAGGCTCCACAGTCTTAGAGACCCAGTACTTC.

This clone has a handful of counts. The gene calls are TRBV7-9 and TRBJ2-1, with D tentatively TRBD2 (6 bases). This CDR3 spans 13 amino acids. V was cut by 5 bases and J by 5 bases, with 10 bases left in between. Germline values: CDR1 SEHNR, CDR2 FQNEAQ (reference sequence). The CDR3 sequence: CASSPSSDNEQFF. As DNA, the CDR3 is TGTGCCAGCAGCCCCTCTAGCGACAATGAGCAGTTCTTC. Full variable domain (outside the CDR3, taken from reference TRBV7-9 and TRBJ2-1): DTGVSQNPRHKITKRGQNVTFRCDPISEHNRLYWYRQTLGQGPEFLTYFQNEAQLEKSRLLSDRFSAERPKGSFSTLEIQRTEQGDSAMYLCASSPSSDNEQFFGPGTRLTVL.

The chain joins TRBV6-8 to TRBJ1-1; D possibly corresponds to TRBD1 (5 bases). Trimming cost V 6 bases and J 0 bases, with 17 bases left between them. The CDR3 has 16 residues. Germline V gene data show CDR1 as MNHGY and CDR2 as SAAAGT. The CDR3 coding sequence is TGTGCCAGCAGACATACTACAGGAGAGATGAACACTGAAGCTTTCTTT. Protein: CASRHTTGEMNTEAFF.

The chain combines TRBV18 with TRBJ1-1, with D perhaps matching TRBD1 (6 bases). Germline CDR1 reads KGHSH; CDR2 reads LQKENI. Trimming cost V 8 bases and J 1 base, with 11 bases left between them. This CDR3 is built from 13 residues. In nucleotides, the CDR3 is TGTGCCAGCACGGACAGTCCGAACACTGAAGCTTTCTTT. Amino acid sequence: CASTDSPNTEAFF.

This CDR3 reads CASSVGASGGAGDTQYF. The CDR3 DNA reads TGTGCCAGCAGCGTAGGGGCTAGCGGGGGGGCAGGTGATACGCAGTATTTT. The chain links TRBV9 to TRBJ2-3; 12 bases are a match to TRBD2. The CDR3 sequence is 17 residues long. Germline lookup yields CDR1 SGDLS and CDR2 YYNGEE. V lost 0 bases and J lost 6; bases outside the gene matches: 8.